The present T cell receptor beta chain was sequenced within a study of response to subunit inactivated influenza vaccine. Germline V CDR1 and CDR2: SQVTM, ANQGSEA. The CDR3 is 14 residues long. The V end was cut by 6 bases, the J end by 5 bases, with 19 bases between. TCRdb analysed the RT-PCR reads with MiXCR anew, one entry per CDR3 protein. The data contain about 540,000 distinct CDR3 sequences, roughly 25% of them seen just once; the ten biggest clones take up 2.5% to 3%. These data were also filed under a second study, of T cells expressing NK-cell markers. Per that study: Scientists made TCR beta cDNA using 5'RACE template switching with UMIs. TCR beta repertoires came from sorted CD3+CD56+NKG2C+, CD3+CD56+NKG2C- and CD3+CD56-NKG2C+ T cells. Seven of the eight sequenced donors were classified as HCMV-seropositive, and one was classified as seronegative. Restriction of the sorted population to alpha-beta TCR T cells was achieved in several experiments with an anti-gamma-delta TCR antibody. The HCMV specificity of the expanded NKG2C+ T cell clones stayed unresolved.

The source is a man aged 50 or older who received an inactivated influenza vaccine. The rearrangement joins TRBV29-1 to TRBJ1-1; D might be TRBD1 (5 bases). This specimen consisted of CD4+ T cells sorted from PBMCs, obtained 12 days after vaccination. The CDR3 spells CSVFSGRGTTEAFF. CDR3 DNA sequence: TGCAGCGTCTTCTCCGGGAGGGGAACAACTGAAGCTTTCTTT. Based on the CDR3 plus reference TRBV29-1 and TRBJ1-1, the full variable domain is SAVISQKPSRDICQRGTSLTIQCQVDSQVTMMFWYRQQPGQSLTLIATANQGSEATYESGFVIDKFPISRPNLTFSTLTVSNMSPEDSSIYLCSVFSGRGTTEAFFGQGTRLTVV.